Presented here are 14 T cell receptor beta chains from one specimen sequenced in a study of monozygotic twins with inflammatory bowel disease. TCRdb derives one entry per CDR3 protein from the 5' RACE reads, leaving out DNA. Its table lists 300,000 to 350,000 distinct CDR3 sequences. The sample was blood. The origin of the receptors is a human donor with ulcerative colitis or Crohn's disease, or a healthy co-twin of an affected twin (not recorded which).

This CDR3 is CSVGGGSWAAQETQYF. The V call is TRBV29-1, the J call TRBJ2-5; the D gene TCRdb calls, TRBD1, cannot be checked with no DNA. The CDR3 is made up of 16 amino acids. Looked up from germline, CDR1 is SQVTM and CDR2 is ANQGSEA.

This sequence joins TRBV20-1 and TRBJ2-1; there is no DNA to check the TCRdb D call of TRBD1. The germline V gene has CDR1 DFQATT and CDR2 SNEGSKA (reference sequence). The CDR3 has 11 amino acids. CDR3 loop: CSSLGGDRKFF.

The V and J genes are TRBV28 and TRBJ1-1; TCRdb selects TRBD1, and the lack of DNA leaves this call unchecked. The germline gives CDR1 MDHEN, CDR2 SYDVKM. This CDR3 is built from 16 residues. CDR3 in amino acids: CASPPQLRLANTEAFF.

This sequence joins TRBV7-2 and TRBJ2-3; TCRdb's D gene call, TRBD1, goes unchecked for lack of DNA. This CDR3 has 15 amino acids. Germline V lookup: CDR1 SGHTA, CDR2 FQGNSA. The CDR3 here is CASNQGTGRTDTQYF.

The rearrangement uses TRBV12-3 or TRBV12-4 and TRBJ1-6; the D gene TCRdb calls, TRBD1, cannot be checked with no DNA. This CDR3 spans 15 amino acids. Here the CDR3 reads CASSSWTGANSPLHF.

The chain combines TRBV5-1 with TRBJ1-1; TCRdb designates TRBD1, a call that cannot be tested without DNA. The CDR3 extends over 16 amino acids. The germline V gene has CDR1 SGHRS and CDR2 YFSETQ. The chain's CDR3 is CASSLGTDLRNTEAFF.

This chain's CDR3 is CASSFRGLQAFF. The genes are TRBV28 and TRBJ1-1; absent DNA, TCRdb's TRBD1 call cannot be checked. The CDR3 covers 12 residues. Germline V lookup: CDR1 MDHEN, CDR2 SYDVKM.

This chain uses TRBV20-1 with TRBJ2-7. CDR3 length: 14 residues. Germline V gives CDR1 DFQATT, CDR2 SNEGSKA (reference sequence). The CDR3 reads CSARDFGQYYEQYF.

The genes are TRBV6-5 and TRBJ2-3. The CDR3 covers 13 residues. Germline CDR1 is MNHEY and CDR2 is SVGAGI. The CDR3 here is CASGESRTDTQYF.

V is TRBV29-1 and J is TRBJ2-1. The germline CDR1 and CDR2 sequences are SQVTM and ANQGSEA. The CDR3 totals 15 residues. The CDR3 sequence is CSVEDPGNSYNEQFF.

The chain employs TRBV7-8 and TRBJ1-4. Germline CDR1 and CDR2: SGHVS and FQNEAQ. This CDR3 is built from 15 residues. The CDR3 protein is CASSPAGGGNEKLFF.

V gene TRBV5-5 combines with J gene TRBJ2-5; TCRdb's D call of TRBD2 is untestable without DNA. Per germline, CDR1 SGHKS and CDR2 YYEKEE (reference sequence). The CDR3 contains 17 residues. CDR3 loop: CASSLHPPGVQMETQYF.

V is TRBV5-1 and J is TRBJ2-2; the TCRdb call, TRBD2, lacks DNA for checking. This CDR3 is built from 16 residues. CDR1 and CDR2 from the germline V gene are SGHRS and YFSETQ. The CDR3 sequence is CASSASSGLNTGELFF.

The chain employs TRBV12-3 or TRBV12-4 and TRBJ1-6; the TCRdb call, TRBD1, lacks DNA for checking. The CDR3 runs to 15 residues. The CDR3 is CASRGESSYNSPLHF.